This T cell receptor beta chain stems from a study of long-term antiretroviral therapy in people with HIV (dated by TCRdb to 2022 to 2024). For the study in its entirety: The earliest samples were collected approximately a decade before the 2015 WHO recommendation for immediate ART, a period when ART was typically delayed until CD4 counts fell. A retrospective serial study tested whether changes in peripheral blood TRB repertoire composition and diversity were associated with ART initiation and durable HIV suppression. About 35% of the 30 participants with HIV were female. A total of under 250 cryopreserved PBMC samples were contributed to the cohort by 30 adults with confirmed HIV infection, with samples collected serially over a mean of 6 years (range 1-12). No cross-contamination during QIAcube processing turned up in test extractions that ran a monoclonal T-cell line alongside 33 polyclonal samples. Study-wide conclusions, independent of this receptor: HIV repertoires had narrower CDR3 length ranges than controls, and the network structure suggested an antigen-experienced repertoire that shifted only slightly toward naive after ART. Because pre-ART samples had limited cell numbers, unsorted PBMC were profiled rather than sorted CD4+ and CD8+ T cells. Owing to limited PBMC availability, only the TCR beta chain was sequenced, without alpha chain pairing. The samples span the years 2004 to 2017, and the ART regimens used at that time may not be as effective as current regimens. Inferences about post-ART repertoire changes were limited because no data were available on ART adherence, viral resistance or therapy changes. A significant increase in TRB diversity was found to be associated with ART initiation, although TRB diversity was observed to remain significantly below that of transplant donor controls even after long-term ART. The repertoire was dominated across all time points by expanded TRB clones identified before ART initiation, although this dominance was seen to fluctuate and to decrease in many PLHIV after ART.

The immunoSEQ hsTCRB v3.0 assay was used at survey level resolution for TRB variable region sequencing. TRB sequencing targeted a depth of about 40,000-50,000 T-cell genomes per sample. TRB libraries were pooled and sequenced on an Illumina MiSeq using a v3 150-cycle kit. In the original analysis: Analysis of repertoires was carried out in R inside a reproducible Nextflow workflow spanning QC, data transformation and analysis. LymphoSeq2, an R package for AIRR-Seq data exploration, was used to implement custom analyses. Several samples that produced fewer than 5000 total TRB sequences were removed, so 190 or so HIV repertoires were analyzed. Among the 170 to 200 HIV repertoires that were kept, around 60 were collected before ART initiation and over 120 were collected after ART initiation. Each repertoire was downsampled to 5000 TRB nucleotide sequences, and summary statistics were averaged across 100 downsampling iterations. TRB sequences were retained for analysis only if CDR3 regions of at least seven amino acids were present. Diversity was measured with a Shannon entropy-derived clonality score and the Gini coefficient. In repertoire networks, the top 5000 CDR3 amino acid sequences were linked whenever an edit distance of one separated two sequences. For TRB CDR3 amino acid sequences, antigen specificity groups and MHC restriction were predicted with GLIPH2. CDR3 amino acid sequences were matched against VDJdb and McPAS-TCR to flag known CMV, EBV, HIV or tissue antigen associations. Pre-ART, post-ART and control groups were compared with Wilcoxon signed-rank tests and Holm-Bonferroni correction. In TCRdb, the immuneACCESS table is reduced to in-frame sequences with V and J assigned. These tables do not hold every clone; where another copy was compared, an unresolved V gene accounts for under half, and the others remain unexplained. That table furnishes V, J and clone size, whereas the DNA furnished D and trimming. Within this sample are 35,000 to 45,000 clones, with approximately 85% of them counted one time only. The ten largest clonotypes hold about 10% of the sample.

Inclusion was restricted to participants for whom at least one PBMC sample before ART initiation and at least two post-ART samples were available. All participants with HIV were treated in the United States of America. Before DNA extraction, cryopreserved samples of roughly 0.85-11 million PBMC were thawed and then washed. At the time of the earliest PBMC sample, participants with HIV were aged between 23 and 54 years. PBMC samples from each participant spanned 1-4 timepoints before ART initiation and 2-8 timepoints after ART initiation, with a median of 7 samples. Serial HIV viral load, CD4+ T-cell count, ART history and demographic data were obtained for every participant. Using a Qiagen kit on a QIAcube, genomic DNA was extracted from unsorted PBMC, with samples processed in batches of 12. The CDR3 spans 17 residues, from the cysteine through the phenylalanine. This entry keeps only the CDR3 DNA: 51 bases, framed from base 1. V is clipped by 4 bases and J by 0 bases, and the sequence between their germline boundaries is 15 bases long. Via the germline V gene, CDR1 is MGHRA and CDR2 YSYEKL.

A word on this clone: This clone's antigen is unknown. No much larger clone exists at a distance of one base, and base qualities are not known.

The TCR originated in a man aged 18 to 29 with HIV. The V and J segments used are TRBV4-1 and TRBJ2-2; a tentative D match to TRBD1 spans 7 bases. Sequencing was performed on unsorted PBMCs, taken 2.2 years after starting antiretroviral therapy. The CDR3 loop reads CASSPAQGGANTGELFF. The nucleotide sequence reads as follows: TGCGCCAGCAGCCCGGCGCAGGGGGGCGCGAACACCGGGGAGCTGTTTTTT.